The 2 T cell receptor beta chains below were found in one sample sequenced in a study of T cells in Graves' hyperthyroidism and ophthalmopathy (dated by TCRdb to about 2019). The library was built by means of multiplex PCR. The sequencer was an Illumina HiSeq 2000. The TCR beta CDR3 regions were amplified from the RNA transcripts. The TCR CDR3 was subjected to a first round of RT-PCR using the HTBI primer set and the Qiagen OneStep RT-PCR kit. The raw public reads went through TCRdb reprocessing: fastp at Q25, MiXCR clone calling, in-frame beta chains kept. Every CDR3 protein is listed once, alongside the most common genes and DNA of its rows. In this sample the table shows a few hundred thousand distinct CDR3 sequences, just over 45% of which occur a single time. The ten largest clones add up to about 8.3% of the sample. The material sequenced was peripheral blood or thyroid tissue (not recorded which). Receptors originate from a woman between 18 and 29 years old with Graves' hyperthyroidism.

Note on this clonotype: This may be a read error, as it is one base from a much larger clone. The CDR3 does not end in the conserved phenylalanine or tryptophan, so this is likely a read error. The chain combines TRBV2 with TRBJ1-1; tentative D call: TRBD1 (5 bases). The CDR3 covers 14 residues. V lost 8 bases, J lost 3 bases, and 16 bases lay in between. The germline V gene has CDR1 SNHLY and CDR2 FYNNEI. DNA of the CDR3: TGTGCCAGCCGTAGCAGGGATTCTGACACTGAAGCTTTCCTT. It is translated as CASRSRDSDTEAFL.

This clonotype showed up many times. The genes are TRBV4-3 and TRBJ2-7; 8 nucleotides agree with TRBD1. Trimming took 0 bases from V and 6 from J; bases not matched to a gene: 7. Looked up from germline, CDR1 is LGHNA and CDR2 is YSLEER. This CDR3 is 15 amino acids long. As DNA, the CDR3 is TGCGCCAGCAGCCAAGATGGACAGGGAGGTACCGAGCAGTACTTC. It encodes CASSQDGQGGTEQYF.